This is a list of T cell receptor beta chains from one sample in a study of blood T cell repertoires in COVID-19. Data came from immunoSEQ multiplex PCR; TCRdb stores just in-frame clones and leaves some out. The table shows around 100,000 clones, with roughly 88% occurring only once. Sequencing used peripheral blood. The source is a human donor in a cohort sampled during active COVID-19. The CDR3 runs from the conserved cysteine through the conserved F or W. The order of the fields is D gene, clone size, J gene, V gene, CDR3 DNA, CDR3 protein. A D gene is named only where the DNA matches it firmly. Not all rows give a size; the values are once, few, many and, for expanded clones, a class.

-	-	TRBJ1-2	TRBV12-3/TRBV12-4	TGTGCCAGCAGTACAGGACCCTATGGCTACACCTTC	CASSTGPYGYTF
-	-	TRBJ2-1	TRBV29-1	TGCAGTGGAGGGCTTACGGAGCAGTTCTTC	CSGGLTEQFF
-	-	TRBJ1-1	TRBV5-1	TGCGCCAGCAGCTTTACGTTAGGAGCGAACACTGAAGCTTTCTTT	CASSFTLGANTEAFF
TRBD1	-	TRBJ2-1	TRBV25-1	TGTGCCAGCAGCCGACAGGGGGCTGGGGATGAGCAGTTCTTC	CASSRQGAGDEQFF
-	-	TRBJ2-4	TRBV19	TGTGCCAGTAGTATTTTGGATGAGGACATTCAGTACTTC	CASSILDEDIQYF
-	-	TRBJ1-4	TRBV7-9	TGTGCCAGCAGCGGGGGGGCACAGGGAAATGAAAAACTGTTTTTT	CASSGGAQGNEKLFF
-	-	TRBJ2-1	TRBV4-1	TGCGCCAGCAGCCACCCCTCTTTGCAGTTCTTC	CASSHPSLQFF
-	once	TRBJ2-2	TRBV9	TGTGCCAGCAGCTCACGTCTAGTTGTCAACACCGGGGAGCTGTTTTTT	CASSSRLVVNTGELFF
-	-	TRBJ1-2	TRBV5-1	TGCGCCAGCAGCACTCTCCAGACAGCCAACTATGGCTACACCTTC	CASSTLQTANYGYTF
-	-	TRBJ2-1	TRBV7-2	TGTGCCAGCAGCCTAGAGGGGTCCAGAATGCAGTTCTTC	CASSLEGSRMQFF
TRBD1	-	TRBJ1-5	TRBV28	TGTGCCAGCAGTATAACAACAGGGGTCCCTGATCGCCAGCATTTT	CASSITTGVPDRQHF
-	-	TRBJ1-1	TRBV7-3	TGTGCCAGCAGCCAGAGGGGAGGGAAAGCTTTCTTT	CASSQRGGKAFF
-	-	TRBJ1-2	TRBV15	TGTGCCACCAGCAGAGGACAGAATTATGGCTACACCTTC	CATSRGQNYGYTF
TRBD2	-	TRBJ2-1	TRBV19	TGTGCCAGTAGGGAGAGTTCGGGGGGTTATGAGCAGTTCTTC	CASRESSGGYEQFF
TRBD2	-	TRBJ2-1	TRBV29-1	TGCAGCGTTGGTCTAGCGGGCTTATACAATGAGCAGTTCTTC	CSVGLAGLYNEQFF
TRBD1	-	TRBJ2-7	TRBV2	TGTGCCAGCAGTAGGGACAGGGGTTACTACGAGCAGTACTTC	CASSRDRGYYEQYF
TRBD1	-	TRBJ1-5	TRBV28	TGTGCCAGCAGACTGGGACAGGGAGGCAATCAGCCCCAGCATTTT	CASRLGQGGNQPQHF